Described below is a single TCR beta chain sequence and its context. CDR3 size: 15 residues. The germline CDR1 and CDR2 sequences are MNHEY and SVGEGT. V trimming: 6 bases; J trimming: 5 bases; junction bases outside the gene matches: 11. This sample was taken from a study of blood T cell repertoires in COVID-19. Study summary: The cDNA or gDNA used as material had been derived from T cells, B-cell-depleted T cells, or PBMCs.

Repertoires were generated with immunoSEQ multiplex PCR, while TCRdb's copy carries only in-frame clones and drops some. The sample holds about 100,000 clones, 91% seen once. The V call is TRBV6-2 or TRBV6-3, the J call TRBJ2-7, with 9 positions matching TRBD1. This TCR was recovered from a man in his fifties with acute or convalescent COVID-19. Sequencing was performed on peripheral blood. The CDR3 region has the DNA TGTGCCAGCAGCCTTACCGGGACAGGGTACCACGAGCAGTACTTC. This codes for CASSLTGTGYHEQYF.